What follows describes a single TCR beta chain. Antigen specificity is unknown. The data stem from a study of PD-1 blockade in classical Hodgkin lymphoma. Overall study context: Patients in the cohort were put on intravenous nivolumab, 3 mg/kg every 2 weeks.

The sample's time point: cycle 4 day 1 (C4D1), after 6 weeks of nivolumab. Every patient was affected by relapse after autologous stem cell transplantation, while exposure to brentuximab vedotin was not uniform. Measured with immunoSEQ multiplex PCR; TCRdb has only the in-frame clones, and not every one. The data contain about 110,000 clones, approximately 90% of them singletons. Overall study findings and caveats: While CD8+ TCR diversity did not rise significantly by C4D1, CD4+ TCR diversity did. Baseline diversity was lower in partial responders and progressors than complete responders.

Germline-derived CDR1 and CDR2 are LGHNA and YSLEER. V was clipped by 2 bases and J by 3 bases, with 17 bases between them. This CDR3 contains 16 residues. Material: peripheral blood mononuclear cells (PBMCs), obtained before the fourth cycle of nivolumab. The V and J genes are TRBV4-3 and TRBJ2-7; TRBD2 might be the D (6 bases). The receptor was derived from a human donor with classical Hodgkin lymphoma. CDR3 loop: CASSQFVGGGHYEQYF. The CDR3 nucleotides read TGCGCCAGCAGCCAATTCGTCGGGGGAGGACACTACGAGCAGTACTTC.